A selection of T cell receptor beta chains follows, all from one sample in a study of cytomegalovirus exposure and HLA in healthy donors. The assay was immunoSEQ multiplex PCR, and TCRdb's table has in-frame clones only and misses some. This table has some 160,000 clones, 91% appearing once. Sequenced material: PBMCs. The receptor source for this set is a man between 18 and 35 years old in good health and CMV-seronegative. CDR3s include the opening cysteine and the closing phenylalanine or tryptophan. The order of the fields is J gene, clone size, V gene, D gene, CDR3 protein, CDR3 DNA. D genes are given only for firm matches. For some rows the clone size is stated as once, few or many, or as a class when expanded; others skip it.

>TRBJ2-1|once|TRBV13|TRBD1
CASSTGQGNEQFF
TGTGCCAGCAGCACGGGACAGGGCAATGAGCAGTTCTTC
>TRBJ2-3|.|TRBV5-4|TRBD1
CASSLPPYQGQGSDTQYF
TGTGCCAGCAGCTTGCCCCCATACCAGGGACAGGGCTCAGATACGCAGTATTTT
>TRBJ2-3|.|TRBV6-4|TRBD2
CASSRTSGGAGTDTQYF
TGTGCCAGCAGCCGGACTAGCGGGGGGGCCGGCACAGATACGCAGTATTTT
>TRBJ2-2|.|TRBV15|TRBD1
CATSRGDRARSGELFF
TGTGCCACCAGCAGAGGGGACAGGGCGAGGTCCGGGGAGCTGTTTTTT
>TRBJ2-5|.|TRBV6-1|.
CASSEASRRLRETQYF
TGTGCCAGCAGTGAAGCTTCCAGGAGGCTGCGGGAGACCCAGTACTTC
>TRBJ2-5|once|TRBV4-1|TRBD1
CASSQDPARGPQETQYF
TGCGCCAGCAGCCAAGATCCGGCCAGGGGGCCCCAAGAGACCCAGTACTTC
>TRBJ1-2|.|TRBV5-6|.
CASSFDPGSYGYTF
TGTGCCAGCAGCTTTGACCCGGGGAGCTATGGCTACACCTTC
>TRBJ2-3|.|TRBV18|.
CASSPRSATATDTQYF
TGTGCCAGCTCACCAAGGTCAGCGACGGCCACAGATACGCAGTATTTT
>TRBJ1-5|.|TRBV7-8|.
CASSLAARRGHQPQHF
TGTGCCAGCAGCTTAGCAGCAAGGCGGGGGCATCAGCCCCAGCATTTT
>TRBJ1-3|.|TRBV18|.
CASSPVPGAGNTIYF
TGTGCCAGCTCACCGGTTCCGGGTGCTGGAAACACCATATATTTT
>TRBJ1-5|.|TRBV4-3|TRBD1
CASSQEGQAQPQHF
TGCGCCAGCAGCCAAGAGGGACAGGCTCAGCCCCAGCATTTT
>TRBJ2-3|.|TRBV6-6|.
CASSKQEPPTDTQYF
TGTGCCAGCAGTAAACAGGAACCCCCCACAGATACGCAGTATTTT
>TRBJ1-3|.|TRBV2|.
CASTLISGNTIYF
TGTGCCAGCACACTGATCTCTGGAAACACCATATATTTT
>TRBJ2-7|.|TRBV6-1|.
CASSEEEGLGYEQYF
TGTGCCAGCAGTGAAGAGGAGGGGCTCGGGTACGAGCAGTACTTC
>TRBJ2-3|.|TRBV30|TRBD1
CAWRVTGGTDTQYF
TGTGCCTGGAGGGTGACAGGGGGCACAGATACGCAGTATTTT
>TRBJ1-2|.|TRBV30|TRBD1
CAWSGGQGRPYYGYTF
TGTGCCTGGAGCGGGGGACAGGGAAGACCTTACTATGGCTACACCTTC
>TRBJ2-5|.|TRBV5-4|TRBD1
CASSAQGARETQYF
TGTGCCAGCAGCGCGCAGGGGGCTCGAGAGACCCAGTACTTC
>TRBJ2-2|.|TRBV7-9|TRBD1
CASSTGAQNTGELFF
TGTGCCAGCAGCACAGGGGCCCAGAACACCGGGGAGCTGTTTTTT
>TRBJ1-2|few|TRBV11-3|.
CASSLDEVGYTF
TGTGCCAGCAGCTTAGATGAGGTTGGCTACACCTTC
>TRBJ1-1|.|TRBV5-8|.
CASSPTGLNTEAFF
TGTGCCAGCAGCCCGACAGGCCTGAACACTGAAGCTTTCTTT
>TRBJ2-1|.|TRBV7-8|TRBD2
CASSSTGTMNNEQFF
TGTGCCAGCAGCTCAACCGGGACTATGAACAATGAGCAGTTCTTC
>TRBJ2-6|once|TRBV27|TRBD1
CASSLYGQGQANVLTF
TGTGCCAGCAGTTTATACGGACAGGGCCAGGCCAACGTCCTGACTTTC
>TRBJ2-1|.|TRBV19|TRBD2
CATLEGRGEQFF
TGTGCCACCCTCGAGGGGAGGGGTGAGCAGTTCTTC
>TRBJ2-7|.|TRBV7-9|TRBD2
CASSLLRGGHEQYF
TGTGCCAGCAGCTTATTACGGGGGGGCCACGAGCAGTACTTC
>TRBJ1-2|.|TRBV7-9|.
CASSPNRDGGYTF
TGTGCCAGCAGCCCCAACAGGGACGGTGGCTACACCTTC
>TRBJ2-3|.|TRBV30|TRBD2
CAWSTLLAGGEDTQYF
TGTGCCTGGAGTACCCTACTAGCGGGAGGCGAAGATACGCAGTATTTT
>TRBJ2-7|.|TRBV4-1|.
CASSQEAGISYEQYF
TGCGCCAGCAGCCAAGAAGCAGGGATTTCCTACGAGCAGTACTTC
>TRBJ1-1|.|TRBV5-1|.
CASSLAGRRKLNTEAFF
TGCGCCAGCAGCTTGGCCGGTCGGCGGAAACTGAACACTGAAGCTTTCTTT
>TRBJ2-2|.|TRBV7-3|TRBD1
CASSSAGGGTGELFF
TGTGCCAGCAGCTCCGCAGGGGGCGGGACCGGGGAGCTGTTTTTT
>TRBJ1-1|.|TRBV5-1|.
CASSFQGGTEAFF
TGCGCCAGCAGCTTCCAGGGCGGCACTGAAGCTTTCTTT
>TRBJ2-2|.|TRBV7-2|TRBD2
CASSLSSGGTRELFF
TGTGCCAGCAGCCTCTCTAGCGGGGGGACCAGGGAGCTGTTTTTT
>TRBJ2-2|.|TRBV27|TRBD2
CASSLSGLAGGNPNRGELFF
TGTGCCAGCAGTTTATCGGGACTAGCGGGAGGGAACCCTAATCGCGGGGAGCTGTTTTTT
>TRBJ2-4|.|TRBV27|TRBD2
CASSPFGAGGPKNIQYF
TGTGCCAGCAGCCCCTTTGGGGCGGGGGGGCCCAAAAACATTCAGTACTTC
>TRBJ2-1|once|TRBV7-9|.
CASSLATGEAGNEQFF
TGTGCCAGCAGCTTAGCGACGGGGGAAGCTGGTAATGAGCAGTTCTTC
>TRBJ1-2|.|TRBV7-9|.
CASSFQGRGSYGYTF
TGTGCCAGCAGCTTTCAGGGGCGAGGTAGCTATGGCTACACCTTC
>TRBJ1-2|few|TRBV15|TRBD1
CATSTGTGYGYTF
TGTGCCACCAGCACAGGGACAGGATATGGCTACACCTTC
>TRBJ1-4|.|TRBV7-9|.
CASSLAPGGAREANEKLFF
TGTGCCAGCAGCTTAGCGCCGGGAGGGGCCCGGGAGGCTAATGAAAAACTGTTTTTT
>TRBJ2-6|.|TRBV19|.
CASSMGGTAGANVLTF
TGTGCCAGTAGTATGGGCGGGACAGCGGGGGCCAACGTCCTGACTTTC
>TRBJ1-5|.|TRBV19|.
CASRPDSFNQPQHF
TGTGCCAGTAGGCCCGACAGCTTCAATCAGCCCCAGCATTTT
>TRBJ2-1|.|TRBV2|TRBD2
CASSRSETSGYNEQFF
TGTGCCAGCTCCCGATCGGAGACTAGCGGCTACAATGAGCAGTTCTTC
>TRBJ1-2|.|TRBV29-1|TRBD1
CSVERLDRGESNYGYTF
TGCAGCGTTGAAAGGTTAGACAGGGGCGAATCTAACTATGGCTACACCTTC
>TRBJ2-1|.|TRBV5-4|TRBD2
CASSLVSGSYNEQFF
TGTGCCAGCAGCTTGGTTAGCGGGAGTTACAATGAGCAGTTCTTC
>TRBJ1-2|once|TRBV6-5|TRBD1
CASSYNTGGTYGYTF
TGTGCCAGCAGTTACAATACAGGGGGCACCTATGGCTACACCTTC
>TRBJ2-5|once|TRBV15|.
CATSRGLSDRETQYF
TGTGCCACCAGCAGAGGACTAAGCGATCGAGAGACCCAGTACTTC
>TRBJ1-2|.|TRBV5-1|TRBD1
CASSLAGTGGSGGYTF
TGCGCCAGCAGCTTGGCCGGGACAGGGGGCTCCGGTGGCTACACCTTC
>TRBJ1-1|.|TRBV5-1|.
CASSFVRFTEAFF
TGCGCCAGCAGCTTCGTCAGGTTCACTGAAGCTTTCTTT
>TRBJ2-2|.|TRBV9|TRBD2
CASSVGLAGDTGELFF
TGTGCCAGCAGCGTAGGTTTAGCGGGAGACACCGGGGAGCTGTTTTTT